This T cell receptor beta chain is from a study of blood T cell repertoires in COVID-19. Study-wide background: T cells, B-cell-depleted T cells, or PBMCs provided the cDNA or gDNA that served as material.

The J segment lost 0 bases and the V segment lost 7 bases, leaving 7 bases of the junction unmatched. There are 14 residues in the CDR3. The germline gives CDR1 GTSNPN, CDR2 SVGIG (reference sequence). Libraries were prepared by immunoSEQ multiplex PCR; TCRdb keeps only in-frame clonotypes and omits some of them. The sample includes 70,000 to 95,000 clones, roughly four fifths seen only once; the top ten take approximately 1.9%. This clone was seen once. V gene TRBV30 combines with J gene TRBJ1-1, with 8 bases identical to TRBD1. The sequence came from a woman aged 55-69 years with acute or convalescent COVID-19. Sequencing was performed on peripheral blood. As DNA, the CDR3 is TGTGCCTACCACAGGGGGGCTATGAACACTGAAGCTTTCTTT. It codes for CAYHRGAMNTEAFF.